These 30 T cell receptor beta chains were all obtained from the same sample, sequenced in a study of Ad26.COV2.S vaccination and SARS-CoV-2 variants (dated by TCRdb to the early 2020s). The meaning of the sample's treatment or condition label: around 19 received Ad26.COV2.S at low or high dose, single or two shots; about five received placebo; per-sample allocation not given. For vaccine and placebo recipients, the sequenced repertoires came from samples collected on day 63 after the first injection. The method was the immunoSEQ multiplex PCR assay. In TCRdb, the immuneACCESS table is reduced to in-frame sequences with V and J assigned. These tables do not hold every clone; where another copy was compared, an unresolved V gene accounts for under half, and the others remain unexplained. The sample includes 430,000 or so clones, with 80% to 95% observed a single time. 12% of the sample is held by the ten biggest clonotypes.

Sequenced material: peripheral blood, taken in a trial of Ad26.COV2.S vaccine versus placebo. The origin of the receptors is a person aged 18-60 years who received the Ad26.COV2.S COVID-19 vaccine or a placebo.

The chain is built from TRBV28 and TRBJ2-5; no clear D gene. Trimming left V 8 bases short and J 2 bases short, with 3 bases between. Looked up from germline, CDR1 is MDHEN and CDR2 is SYDVKM. The CDR3 totals 10 residues. CDR3 nucleotide sequence: TGTGCCAGCCAGCAAGAGACCCAGTACTTC. It is translated as CASQQETQYF.

This rearrangement joins TRBV7-6 to TRBJ2-1; TRBD2 might be the D (6 bases). CDR1 is SGHVS, CDR2 FNYEAQ, per germline. The CDR3 covers 19 residues. Deletions cut 5 bases from V and 6 bases from J, with 29 bases between. CDR3: CASSPTTAGGAIQLNEQFF. The CDR3 DNA follows: TGTGCCAGCAGCCCTACCACAGCCGGAGGGGCAATTCAACTCAATGAGCAGTTCTTC. Based on the CDR3 plus reference TRBV7-6 and TRBJ2-1, the full variable domain is GAGVSQSPRYKVTKRGQDVALRCDPISGHVSLYWYRQALGQGPEFLTYFNYEAQQDKSGLPNDRFSAERPEGSISTLTIQRTEQRDSAMYRCASSPTTAGGAIQLNEQFFGPGTRLTVL.

J is TRBJ2-2 and V is TRBV5-4, with D unresolved. The CDR3 has 15 amino acids. Trimming removed 1 base at V and 6 bases at J, with 13 bases between. Germline values: CDR1 SGHNT, CDR2 YYREEE (reference sequence). The CDR3: CASSLSRLSPGELFF. The CDR3 region has the DNA TGTGCCAGCAGCTTGTCTCGCCTCAGCCCCGGGGAGCTGTTTTTT.

The chain is built from TRBV5-6 and TRBJ1-1; D is uncertain. The germline V gene has CDR1 SGHDT and CDR2 YYEEEE. V was pared by 1 base and J by 2 bases, with 6 bases between. The CDR3 has 13 amino acids. The CDR3 region is CASSLRPNTEAFF. CDR3 DNA sequence: TGTGCCAGCAGCTTGCGCCCCAACACTGAAGCTTTCTTT.

The chain uses TRBV6-2 or TRBV6-3 and TRBJ2-7, with 9 positions matching TRBD2. The CDR3 has 17 amino acids. CDR1 is MNHEY, CDR2 SVGEGT, per germline. Germline trimming cut 2 bases from V and 0 bases from J; bases unmatched to any gene: 8. The CDR3 region has the DNA TGTGCCAGCAGTTACAGGCTAGCGGGGAGAAGCTCCTACGAGCAGTACTTC. Encoded protein: CASSYRLAGRSSYEQYF.

J is TRBJ2-7 and V is TRBV6-5; D is uncertain. In germline, CDR1 is MNHEY, CDR2 SVGAGI. Trimming removed 6 bases from V and 0 bases from J, with 15 bases in between. This CDR3 comprises 15 residues. The CDR3 reads CASSAKQSASYEQYF. The CDR3 DNA is TGTGCCAGCAGCGCAAAGCAATCCGCCTCCTACGAGCAGTACTTC.

J is TRBJ1-1 and V is TRBV4-3; D gene ambiguous. The CDR3 loop spans 16 amino acids. The V end lost 0 bases, the J end lost 1 base, and 12 bases lay between the germline ends. Looked up from germline, CDR1 is LGHNA and CDR2 is YSLEER. The CDR3 loop reads CASSQERNRANTEAFF. As DNA, the CDR3 is TGCGCCAGCAGCCAAGAACGAAATAGGGCGAACACTGAAGCTTTCTTT.

This clone was seen at least ten times. The chain employs TRBV6-1 and TRBJ1-6; weak D call: TRBD1 (5 bases). CDR3 length: 13 amino acids. The germline V and J ends were trimmed by 3 bases and 5 bases, with 5 bases remaining between them. CDR1 is MNHNS and CDR2 is SASEGT in the germline V gene. The CDR3 loop reads CASSDRDNSPLHF. CDR3 DNA sequence: TGTGCCAGCAGTGACAGGGATAATTCACCCCTCCACTTT.

The V call is TRBV7-9, the J call TRBJ2-5, with TRBD1 matching over 7 bases. Germline V CDR1 and CDR2: SEHNR, FQNEAQ (reference sequence). The CDR3 has 15 amino acids. V trimming: 1 base; J trimming: 4 bases; junction bases outside the gene matches: 6. This CDR3 reads CASSLVGGLVETQYF. CDR3 nucleotide sequence: TGTGCCAGCAGCTTAGTAGGGGGCTTGGTAGAGACCCAGTACTTC. Based on the CDR3 plus reference TRBV7-9 and TRBJ2-5, the full variable domain is DTGVSQNPRHKITKRGQNVTFRCDPISEHNRLYWYRQTLGQGPEFLTYFQNEAQLEKSRLLSDRFSAERPKGSFSTLEIQRTEQGDSAMYLCASSLVGGLVETQYFGPGTRLLVL.

The chain is built from TRBV24-1 and TRBJ2-3; TRBD2 agrees at 11 bases. The CDR3 is 15 residues long. J gave up 5 bases and V 4 bases, and 4 bases lay outside the gene matches. Germline loops: CDR1 KGHDR, CDR2 SFDVKD. CDR3: CATSDRLAGKDTQYF. CDR3 in DNA: TGTGCCACCAGTGACCGACTAGCGGGAAAAGATACGCAGTATTTT.

The genes are TRBV7-9 and TRBJ2-5; the D is unclear. The CDR3 totals 13 residues. Trimming shortened V by 2 bases and J by 1 base, and 5 bases separated the two germline ends. Germline V gene lookup returns CDR1 SEHNR and CDR2 FQNEAQ (reference sequence). CDR3 coding DNA: TGTGCCAGCAGCTTACACGGCCAAGAGACCCAGTACTTC. Protein product: CASSLHGQETQYF.

This sequence joins TRBV30 and TRBJ1-1; D is undetermined. V was clipped by 2 bases and J by 2 bases, with 15 bases between them. The CDR3 contains 15 residues. Germline V gene sequence: CDR1 GTSNPN, CDR2 SVGIG (reference sequence). CDR3 loop: CAWSPRSASNTEAFF. In DNA, the CDR3 is TGTGCCTGGAGTCCCCGCTCCGCCAGCAACACTGAAGCTTTCTTT.

The CDR3 reads CASSDDLTDTQYF. The CDR3 DNA reads TGCGCCAGCAGCGACGACTTGACAGATACGCAGTATTTT. The rearrangement joins TRBV5-1 to TRBJ2-3; D ambiguous. The V gene's germline CDR1 is SGHRS and CDR2 YFSETQ. This CDR3 comprises 13 residues. The V gene lost 4 bases and the J gene lost 3 bases, with 9 bases spanning the gap.

The gene calls are TRBV30 and TRBJ2-7; D is perhaps TRBD1 or TRBD2 (5 bases each). Trimming removed 3 bases at V and 11 bases at J, with 23 bases between. The CDR3 covers 14 residues. From germline, CDR1 is GTSNPN and CDR2 SVGIG (reference sequence). In DNA form, the CDR3 reads TGTGCCTGGAGCCAGGACCGGGACCTCTTATCCGAGTACTTC. This translates into CAWSQDRDLLSEYF.

This clone showed up just once. J is TRBJ2-5 and V is TRBV3-1 (or the pseudogene TRBV3-2); 14 nucleotides line up with TRBD2. In germline, CDR1 is LGHDT, CDR2 YNNKEL (reference sequence). V lost 1 base and J lost 4; bases outside the gene matches: 8. The CDR3 covers 18 residues. The CDR3 nucleotides read TGTGCCAGCAGCCAAGGAATGGGACTAGCGGGAGACGGAGAGACCCAGTACTTC. Translation: CASSQGMGLAGDGETQYF.

The chain recombines TRBV18 with TRBJ2-5; TRBD2 might be the D (5 bases). The germline CDR1 and CDR2 sequences are KGHSH and LQKENI. V lost 0 bases to trimming and J lost 4 bases, with 12 bases between them. The length of the CDR3 is 15 residues. CDR3 region: CASSPPGDLGETQYF. DNA of the CDR3: TGTGCCAGCTCACCACCGGGAGATCTAGGAGAGACCCAGTACTTC.

The genes are TRBV25-1 and TRBJ2-2; D gene uncertain. Germline CDR1 reads MGHDK; CDR2 reads SYGVNS. CDR3 length equals 15 residues. V was pared by 2 bases and J by 3 bases, with 10 bases between. As DNA, the CDR3 is TGTGCCAGCAGTGAAACGGTTCTCTACACCGGGGAGCTGTTTTTT. Its protein is CASSETVLYTGELFF.

This chain joins TRBV7-2 and TRBJ2-5; D possibly corresponds to TRBD1 (6 bases). V lost 1 base, J lost 5 bases, and 14 bases lay in between. Per germline, CDR1 SGHTA and CDR2 FQGNSA. This CDR3 region has 15 residues. CDR3 amino acids: CASSLGGRGEETQYF. The CDR3 DNA is TGTGCCAGCAGCTTAGGGGGCAGGGGAGAGGAGACCCAGTACTTC.

V is TRBV6-6 and J is TRBJ2-1; unclear D gene. The CDR3 contains 13 residues. The germline CDR1 and CDR2 sequences are MNHNY and SVGAGI (reference sequence). The V and J ends lost 6 bases and 3 bases respectively, with 9 bases between them. The CDR3 DNA follows: TGTGCCAGCAGACCTGGGGACTACAATGAGCAGTTCTTC. Amino acid sequence: CASRPGDYNEQFF.

This clone appeared a few times. This chain uses TRBV28 with TRBJ2-2; 8 bases fit TRBD2. V shed 8 bases, J shed 7 bases, and the junction held 12 bases outside the gene matches. The germline V gene has CDR1 MDHEN and CDR2 SYDVKM. The CDR3 is 15 amino acids. The CDR3 region is CASSSLSGSFGELFF. The CDR3 coding sequence is TGTGCCAGCTCGTCGCTGAGCGGGAGTTTCGGGGAGCTGTTTTTT.

The V gene is TRBV6-2 or TRBV6-3, the J gene TRBJ2-2; D is unresolved. This CDR3 comprises 12 residues. V was clipped by 2 bases and J by 3 bases, with 1 base between them. Germline V gene sequence: CDR1 MNHEY, CDR2 SVGEGT. The CDR3 region has the DNA TGTGCCAGCAGTTACCACACCGGGGAGCTGTTTTTT. It yields the protein CASSYHTGELFF.

The CDR3: CAWSRGSYEQYF. CDR3 DNA: TGTGCCTGGAGTCGCGGGAGCTACGAGCAGTACTTC. The rearrangement uses TRBV30 and TRBJ2-7; 7 nucleotides match TRBD2. Per germline, CDR1 GTSNPN and CDR2 SVGIG (reference sequence). V dropped 2 bases and J dropped 3; count of bases not matched to a gene: 1. The CDR3 is made up of 12 amino acids.

CDR3 nucleotide sequence: TGTGCCAGCAGCGCCCTGGGACTAGCGGGAGGTAGCGAGCAGTTCTTC. This codes for CASSALGLAGGSEQFF. This chain links TRBV7-9 with TRBJ2-1, with 15 positions matching TRBD2. Looked up from germline, CDR1 is SEHNR and CDR2 is FQNEAQ (reference sequence). The trim removed 5 bases at V and 10 bases at J, leaving 9 bases unmatched. This CDR3 contains 16 residues. The full variable domain, rest sourced from reference TRBV7-9 and TRBJ2-1, is DTGVSQNPRHKITKRGQNVTFRCDPISEHNRLYWYRQTLGQGPEFLTYFQNEAQLEKSRLLSDRFSAERPKGSFSTLEIQRTEQGDSAMYLCASSALGLAGGSEQFFGPGTRLTVL.

The CDR3 loop reads CASGFLRGELFF. The CDR3 region has the DNA TGTGCTAGTGGTTTCCTCCGGGGGGAGCTGTTTTTT. The chain employs TRBV12-5 and TRBJ2-2; D unresolved. The CDR3 is made up of 12 amino acids. Germline CDR1 and CDR2: LGHNT and FRNRAP. Trimming shortened V by 3 bases and J by 8 bases, and 7 bases separated the two germline ends. Full variable domain (missing parts from reference TRBV12-5 and TRBJ2-2): DARVTQTPRHKVTEMGQEVTMRCQPILGHNTVFWYRQTMMQGLELLAYFRNRAPLDDSGMPKDRFSAEMPDATLATLKIQPSEPRDSAVYFCASGFLRGELFFGEGSRLTVL.

The chain carries TRBV6-2 or TRBV6-3 and TRBJ2-7; 16 bases are shared with TRBD2. This CDR3 has 16 amino acids. With V trimmed by 6 bases and J by 3 bases, 5 bases remained unmatched. Germline V gene data show CDR1 as MNHEY and CDR2 as SVGEGT. CDR3 bases: TGTGCCAGCAGCCCGGGACTAGCGGGAGGGTACTACGAGCAGTACTTC. Protein product: CASSPGLAGGYYEQYF.

The CDR3 DNA follows: TGTGCCAGCAGCCCCAAAGGAGGGACAGGGCTCGAGACCCAGTACTTC. Its translation: CASSPKGGTGLETQYF. This chain connects TRBV3-1 (or the pseudogene TRBV3-2) to TRBJ2-5; 9 positions agree with TRBD1. The V gene's germline CDR1 is LGHDT and CDR2 YNNKEL (reference sequence). Trimming at V came to 4 bases and at J to 5 bases, leaving 11 bases not matched to a gene. CDR3 length: 16 residues.

The chain's CDR3 is CASRLAYPEHSNQPQHF. The CDR3 nucleotides are TGTGCAAGTCGCTTAGCGTATCCGGAGCATAGCAATCAGCCCCAGCATTTT. The chain employs TRBV12-2 and TRBJ1-5. TRBV12-2 is a pseudogene locus. CDR3 length equals 17 residues.

V is TRBV7-2 and J is TRBJ2-1, with unresolved D. CDR1 and CDR2 from the germline V gene are SGHTA and FQGNSA. The V end lost 4 bases, the J end lost 0 bases, and 13 bases lay between the germline ends. This CDR3 has 16 amino acids. CDR3 sequence reads: CASSSPVGFSYNEQFF. The CDR3 DNA reads as TGTGCCAGCAGCTCACCCGTAGGGTTCTCCTACAATGAGCAGTTCTTC.

CDR3 in DNA: TGCGCCAGCAGCGGGCCCTCCTACGAGCAGTACTTC. Its protein product is CASSGPSYEQYF. The rearrangement links TRBV5-1 to TRBJ2-7; no definite D call. The V gene lost 4 bases and the J gene lost 0 bases, with 5 bases spanning the gap. CDR3 size: 12 residues. Germline assignment: CDR1 SGHRS and CDR2 YFSETQ.

To note about this clone: Other nucleotide sequences from this sample produce the same CDR3. The chain has TRBV27 and TRBJ1-5; D is undetermined. The CDR3 is 13 residues long. V lost 3 bases to trimming and J lost 2 bases, with 5 bases between them. Germline V gene data show CDR1 as MNHEY and CDR2 as SMNVEV (reference sequence). The CDR3 region has the DNA TGTGCCAGCAGTTTGCTAGGCAATCAGCCCCAGCATTTT. Residues: CASSLLGNQPQHF.